This T cell receptor (beta chain) is from a study of T cells in Graves' hyperthyroidism and ophthalmopathy. With respect to this clonotype: Antigen specificity is unknown.

Authors of the study amplified TCR beta CDR3 regions from RNA transcripts. Using the HTBI primer set, a first-round RT-PCR was run on the TCR CDR3. MiXCR, applied by TCRdb to the multiplex PCR reads, yields one record per CDR3 protein. The profile shows 550,000 to 800,000 distinct CDR3 sequences, approximately 15% of them singletons. The germline V and J ends were trimmed by 3 bases and 5 bases, with 17 bases remaining between them. The length of the CDR3 is 16 residues. Germline V lookup: CDR1 SNHLY, CDR2 FYNNEI. Regarding the study as a whole: Patients with ophthalmopathy were separated from those with stable hyperthyroidism by a 13 V-J model.

What was sequenced was blood. This receptor was taken from a man aged 50-60 years with Graves' hyperthyroidism. The genes are TRBV2 and TRBJ1-5; no clear D gene. The CDR3 is CASSDLGWRPDQPQHF. In nucleotides, the CDR3 is TGTGCCAGCAGTGACCTAGGATGGAGACCGGATCAGCCCCAGCATTTT.